These 27 T cell receptor beta chains share one sample of origin, sequenced in a study of blood T cell repertoires in COVID-19. Only in-frame clones appear in the TCRdb table, and some are missing; sequencing was by immunoSEQ multiplex PCR. The sample carries about half a million clones, 80% to 90% recorded once. The sample taken for sequencing was peripheral blood. The receptors stem from a young man with COVID-19, enrolled during active disease.

For the CDR3, the DNA is TGTGCCAGCAGCTTCCGCTACGAGCAGTACTTC. Its protein product is CASSFRYEQYF. The chain recombines TRBV5-5 with TRBJ2-7; D not certain. Germline V gene sequence: CDR1 SGHKS, CDR2 YYEKEE (reference sequence). The V end lost 2 bases, the J end lost 3 bases, and 3 bases lay between the germline ends. This CDR3 is built from 11 residues.

The chain employs TRBV9 and TRBJ2-1, with 7 bases aligning to TRBD2. V dropped 4 bases and J dropped 9; count of bases not matched to a gene: 4. Germline-derived CDR1 and CDR2 are SGDLS and YYNGEE. CDR3 size: 12 residues. In nucleotides, the CDR3 is TGTGCCAGCAGCAACCGGGAGGTTGAGCAGTTCTTC. Encoded protein: CASSNREVEQFF.

The gene calls are TRBV3-1 (or the pseudogene TRBV3-2) and TRBJ2-3; 11 bases match TRBD2. The CDR3 is made up of 14 amino acids. Germline loops: CDR1 LGHDT, CDR2 YNNKEL (reference sequence). With V trimmed by 3 bases and J by 5 bases, 1 base remained unmatched. The CDR3, as DNA: TGTGCCAGCAGCCACGGGACTAGCGGAGATACGCAGTATTTT. It translates to CASSHGTSGDTQYF.

The gene calls are TRBV6-5 and TRBJ1-4; 7 bases align to TRBD1. This CDR3 is built from 15 residues. Germline V lookup: CDR1 MNHEY, CDR2 SVGAGI. The V gene end was trimmed by 4 bases and the J gene end by 3 bases; junction bases not matched to a gene: 5. In DNA form, the CDR3 reads TGTGCCAGCAGTTCCAGACAGGGTCCTAATGAAAAACTGTTTTTT. Amino acid sequence: CASSSRQGPNEKLFF.

This clone was detected only a few times. This chain joins TRBV7-9 and TRBJ2-3, with D possibly TRBD1 on 6 matching bases. Germline CDR1 and CDR2: SEHNR and FQNEAQ (reference sequence). The CDR3 has 18 residues. Trimming took off 5 bases at V and 2 bases at J, with 23 bases between the two ends. CDR3 nucleotide sequence: TGTGCCAGCAGCCTTCCTCTATGGGGACACCAACCCACAGATACGCAGTATTTT. The encoded protein is CASSLPLWGHQPTDTQYF.

As to this clone: This CDR3 is also generated by other DNA sequences in the sample. The chain joins TRBV5-1 to TRBJ2-1, with TRBD2 identical over 8 bases. The CDR3 sequence is 16 residues long. Unmatched junction bases numbered 4, after V lost 2 bases and J lost 0 bases. Germline CDR1 and CDR2: SGHRS and YFSETQ. CDR3 in amino acids: CASSLSGGSSYNEQFF. The CDR3 coding sequence is TGCGCCAGCAGCTTAAGCGGGGGAAGCTCCTACAATGAGCAGTTCTTC.

V is TRBV19 and J is TRBJ2-5; D possibly corresponds to TRBD1 (6 bases). CDR1 is LNHDA and CDR2 is SQIVND in the germline V gene (reference sequence). Trimming shortened V by 4 bases and J by 5 bases, and 11 bases separated the two germline ends. This CDR3 is 13 amino acids long. The CDR3 region has the DNA TGTGCCAGTAGTACCACAGGGAGCGAGACCCAGTACTTC. Its protein is CASSTTGSETQYF.

The gene calls are TRBV7-8 and TRBJ2-1; the match to TRBD2 covers 7 bases. The trim removed 7 bases at V and 9 bases at J, leaving 15 bases unmatched. The CDR3 is 15 amino acids. CDR1 is SGHVS and CDR2 is FQNEAQ in the germline V gene. In DNA, the CDR3 is TGTGCCAGCACCCCCCGCTGGCTAGCGGCGGGTGAGCAGTTCTTC. Translated, it gives CASTPRWLAAGEQFF.

This clone was recorded only once. This chain uses TRBV2 with TRBJ2-3, with 8 bases lining up with TRBD1. The CDR3 is 13 residues long. Germline loops: CDR1 SNHLY, CDR2 FYNNEI. V gave up 2 bases and J gave up 14 bases; unmatched junction bases: 9. The CDR3 protein is CASSENTGRGPYF. CDR3 nucleotides: TGTGCCAGCAGTGAAAATACAGGCAGGGGGCCGTATTTT.

The gene calls are TRBV7-6 and TRBJ1-5, with a weak D call TRBD1 (6 bases). The germline gives CDR1 SGHVS, CDR2 FNYEAQ. V was cut by 2 bases and J by 4 bases, with 12 bases left in between. This CDR3 spans 15 amino acids. The CDR3 nucleotides read TGTGCCAGCAGCTTACGGGGGGGCCCGAATCAGCCCCAGCATTTT. Translated: CASSLRGGPNQPQHF.

This sequence joins TRBV5-1 and TRBJ2-7; 7 positions match TRBD2. V shed 0 bases and J 9 bases; nucleotides not matched to a gene: 12. The germline V gene encodes CDR1 SGHRS and CDR2 YFSETQ. The CDR3 has 15 residues. The DNA for the CDR3 is TGCGCCAGCAGCTTGGAAAGCCGGGCGGGGGAGCGGCAGTACTTC. Translated, it gives CASSLESRAGERQYF.

This chain uses TRBV2 with TRBJ2-2, with D maybe TRBD1 (5 bases). CDR1 and CDR2 (germline): SNHLY, FYNNEI. The length of the CDR3 is 15 residues. The germline V and J ends were trimmed by 3 bases and 6 bases, with 14 bases remaining between them. In nucleotides, the CDR3 is TGTGCCAGCAGTGATTTCCAGGGCAGTTCCGGGGAGCTGTTTTTT. The encoded protein is CASSDFQGSSGELFF.

V and J are TRBV29-1 and TRBJ2-1; 8 nucleotides align to TRBD1. Trimming cost V 6 bases and J 7 bases; bases outside gene matches: 11. Germline V gene lookup returns CDR1 SQVTM and CDR2 ANQGSEA. The CDR3 length is 14 residues. CDR3 sequence (DNA): TGCAGCGTAAGACAGGGGAGGAGTCTGAATGAGCAGTTCTTC. The encoded protein is CSVRQGRSLNEQFF.

The rearrangement joins TRBV7-6 to TRBJ2-1; 8 bases are shared with TRBD1. Looked up from germline, CDR1 is SGHVS and CDR2 is FNYEAQ. The CDR3 sequence is 14 residues long. Trimming took 3 bases from V and 6 from J; bases not matched to a gene: 4. CDR3 protein: CASSFGTGPNEQFF. For the CDR3, the DNA is TGTGCCAGCAGCTTCGGGACAGGCCCCAATGAGCAGTTCTTC.

The genes are TRBV6-1 and TRBJ2-1; TRBD2 matches 13 bases. There are 16 residues in the CDR3. J was trimmed by 10 bases and V by 3 bases; bases with no gene match: 9. Germline CDR1 MNHNS, CDR2 SASEGT. As DNA, the CDR3 is TGTGCCAGCAGTGATCGGGGACTAGCGGGAAGGGGAGAGCAGTTCTTC. Protein product: CASSDRGLAGRGEQFF.

This clone was detected only once. The genes are TRBV24-1 and TRBJ1-5, with D possibly matching TRBD1 (5 bases). Germline V gene sequence: CDR1 KGHDR, CDR2 SFDVKD. The CDR3 consists of 16 residues. Trimming stripped 1 base from V and 1 base from J, with 10 bases between. The CDR3 loop is CATSDLGRGSNQPQHF. The CDR3 DNA is TGTGCCACCAGTGATTTAGGCCGGGGGAGCAATCAGCCCCAGCATTTT.

The V gene is TRBV19, the J gene TRBJ1-1; D unresolved. The CDR3 is 14 residues long. Germline V gene data show CDR1 as LNHDA and CDR2 as SQIVND (reference sequence). V shed 7 bases and J shed 5 bases, with 17 bases lying between them. The CDR3 nucleotides read TGTGCCAGTAAAGTCCCGGGAGTTCGAACTGAAGCTTTCTTT. This sequence encodes CASKVPGVRTEAFF.

The chain is built from TRBV24-1 and TRBJ2-2, with 10 nucleotides matching TRBD1. Trimming took 3 bases from V and 7 from J; bases not matched to a gene: 19. CDR1 and CDR2 (germline): KGHDR, SFDVKD. The CDR3 has 20 residues. In nucleotides, the CDR3 is TGTGCCACCAGTGATCTGGGGACAGGGGCGGGGAGCTTCTGGGGCGGGGAGCTGTTTTTT. Translation: CATSDLGTGAGSFWGGELFF.

This chain joins TRBV7-9 and TRBJ1-2, with 9 bases fitting TRBD1. This CDR3 comprises 15 residues. Germline CDR1 is SEHNR and CDR2 is FQNEAQ (reference sequence). J was trimmed by 7 bases and V by 2 bases; bases with no gene match: 8. CDR3 sequence: CASSLTGGIAGGYTF. DNA of the CDR3: TGTGCCAGCAGCTTAACAGGGGGCATAGCGGGTGGCTACACCTTC.

The chain recombines TRBV18 with TRBJ2-2; 9 bases map to TRBD2. V lost 0 bases to trimming and J lost 0 bases; unmatched junction nucleotides: 5. This CDR3 is built from 18 residues. Per germline, CDR1 KGHSH and CDR2 LQKENI. The CDR3 region is CASSPPVRLAANTGELFF. In DNA, the CDR3 is TGTGCCAGCTCACCACCAGTTCGACTAGCGGCGAACACCGGGGAGCTGTTTTTT.

This chain links TRBV19 with TRBJ1-6; 7 bases line up with TRBD1. Per germline, CDR1 LNHDA and CDR2 SQIVND (reference sequence). The CDR3 is 15 residues long. The trim removed 3 bases at V and 7 bases at J, leaving 6 bases unmatched. The CDR3 DNA follows: TGTGCCAGTAGTATGTGGTCAGGGGGGAATTCACCCCTCCACTTT. Translated, it gives CASSMWSGGNSPLHF.

The chain has TRBV5-4 and TRBJ2-7; 9 bases line up with TRBD2. The J segment lost 4 bases and the V segment lost 0 bases, leaving 5 bases of the junction unmatched. This CDR3 is built from 15 residues. Germline V gene sequence: CDR1 SGHNT, CDR2 YYREEE (reference sequence). CDR3 sequence: CASSLEGTSNYEQYF. The DNA for the CDR3 is TGTGCCAGCAGCTTGGAGGGGACTAGCAATTACGAGCAGTACTTC. Complete variable domain (other parts from reference TRBV5-4 and TRBJ2-7): ETGVTQSPTHLIKTRGQQVTLRCSSQSGHNTVSWYQQALGQGPQFIFQYYREEENGRGNFPPRFSGLQFPNYSSELNVNALELDDSALYLCASSLEGTSNYEQYFGPGTRLTVT.

The chain combines TRBV3-1 (or the pseudogene TRBV3-2) with TRBJ1-4, with 7 bases identical to TRBD1. V trimming: 3 bases; J trimming: 8 bases; junction bases outside the gene matches: 12. Germline V gene lookup returns CDR1 LGHDT and CDR2 YNNKEL (reference sequence). The CDR3 spans 16 residues. The CDR3 loop reads CASSQTVGGAQEKLFF. CDR3 sequence (DNA): TGTGCCAGCAGCCAGACCGTAGGGGGCGCGCAGGAAAAACTGTTTTTT.

V is TRBV18 and J is TRBJ2-1; 8 nucleotides line up with TRBD2. CDR3 length equals 15 residues. The V gene's germline CDR1 is KGHSH and CDR2 LQKENI. V lost 3 bases to trimming and J lost 3 bases; unmatched junction nucleotides: 4. The CDR3 DNA reads as TGTGCCAGCTCACCTATAGCGGGGAGCTACAATGAGCAGTTCTTC. Translation gives CASSPIAGSYNEQFF. The full variable domain, in which reference TRBV18 and TRBJ2-1 provide the parts outside the CDR3, is NAGVMQNPRHLVRRRGQEARLRCSPMKGHSHVYWYRQLPEEGLKFMVYLQKENIIDESGMPKERFSAEFPKEGPSILRIQQVVRGDSAAYFCASSPIAGSYNEQFFGPGTRLTVL.

This clone was recorded once. The gene calls are TRBV13 and TRBJ2-1; 7 bases align to TRBD2. Trimming at V came to 5 bases and at J to 2 bases, leaving 3 bases not matched to a gene. The CDR3 covers 14 residues. The V gene's germline CDR1 is PRHDT and CDR2 FYEKMQ (reference sequence). The CDR3 DNA follows: TGTGCCAGCAGCAGGGCGGGAGCCTACAATGAGCAGTTCTTC. It yields the protein CASSRAGAYNEQFF.

V gene TRBV18 combines with J gene TRBJ1-3; perhaps TRBD1 as D (5 bases). V dropped 6 bases and J dropped 1 base, with 10 bases sitting between them. CDR1 and CDR2 (germline): KGHSH, LQKENI. The CDR3 extends over 14 amino acids. CDR3 in amino acids: CASSRGVSGNTIYF. The CDR3 DNA follows: TGTGCCAGCTCGCGGGGGGTGTCTGGAAACACCATATATTTT.

V and J are TRBV5-1 and TRBJ1-2, with D tentatively TRBD1 (6 bases). Germline V gene lookup returns CDR1 SGHRS and CDR2 YFSETQ. The CDR3 consists of 14 residues. With 7 bases removed from V and 8 bases from J, the gap between germline ends came to 21 bases. The CDR3 loop reads CASYSGRGIGGYTF. CDR3 coding DNA: TGCGCCAGCTACTCTGGGAGGGGGATCGGCGGCTACACCTTC.